The rows below give T cell receptor beta chains drawn from one sample of a study of T cell responses to AZD1222 COVID-19 vaccine. The protocol was immunoSEQ multiplex PCR, while the TCRdb copy is restricted to in-frame clones and leaves out a portion. Counted here are approximately 110,000 clones, roughly 90% occurring once; the ten biggest clones make up approximately 4.8%. The specimen was peripheral blood, collected on day 0 of AZD1222 vaccination. These TCRs come from an adult in good health. Both conserved end residues are part of each CDR3. Each record gives: J gene, clone size, V gene, D gene, CDR3 protein, CDR3 DNA. D genes are given only for firm matches. The size of a clone is reported for some rows only, either as once, few or many, or as a class for expanded clones.

TRBJ2-7 | . | TRBV6-5 | TRBD1 | CASRSRDRDFYEQYF | TGTGCCAGCAGAAGCCGGGACAGGGATTTTTACGAGCAGTACTTC
TRBJ1-5 | . | TRBV4-1 | . | CASSQGQLSNQPQHF | TGCGCCAGCAGCCAGGGGCAGCTGTCTAATCAGCCCCAGCATTTT
TRBJ2-2 | . | TRBV12-3/TRBV12-4 | . | CASSLTSTGELFF | TGTGCCAGCAGTCTGACTAGCACCGGGGAGCTGTTTTTT
TRBJ2-1 | . | TRBV7-2 | . | CASSKQGYDEQFF | TGTGCCAGCAGCAAACAGGGTTACGATGAGCAGTTCTTC
TRBJ2-7 | few | TRBV6-5 | . | CASKSLAGTNEQYF | TGTGCCAGCAAATCCCTGGCAGGTACTAACGAGCAGTACTTC
TRBJ1-3 | . | TRBV7-7 | . | CASSPQLGTSGNTIYF | TGTGCCAGCAGCCCACAATTAGGGACATCTGGAAACACCATATATTTT
TRBJ2-1 | . | TRBV19 | TRBD1 | CASNRDRGNEQFF | TGTGCCAGTAACCGGGACAGGGGCAATGAGCAGTTCTTC
TRBJ1-6 | . | TRBV3-1/TRBV3-2 | . | CASRLQTGNSPLHF | TGTGCCAGCAGACTCCAGACGGGAAATTCACCCCTCCACTTT
TRBJ1-1 | . | TRBV6-1 | . | CASSEAGGSGRDTEAFF | TGTGCCAGCAGTGAAGCAGGCGGTAGCGGCCGGGACACTGAAGCTTTCTTT
TRBJ2-7 | . | TRBV3-1/TRBV3-2 | . | CASSQDSGPTYEQYF | TGTGCCAGCAGCCAAGATTCCGGCCCAACCTACGAGCAGTACTTC
TRBJ2-2 | . | TRBV19 | TRBD1 | CASSTSLGQGRTGELFF | TGTGCCAGTAGTACCTCATTGGGACAGGGACGGACCGGGGAGCTGTTTTTT
TRBJ2-5 | . | TRBV28 | TRBD2 | CASSFLWAGVKQETQYF | TGTGCCAGCAGTTTTCTCTGGGCGGGGGTGAAACAAGAGACCCAGTACTTC
TRBJ1-1 | . | TRBV10-3 | TRBD1 | CAIRPGTANTEAFF | TGTGCCATCAGACCCGGGACAGCGAACACTGAAGCTTTCTTT
TRBJ2-7 | . | TRBV11-1 | . | CASSLGVEQYF | TGTGCCAGCAGCTTAGGGGTTGAGCAGTACTTC
TRBJ2-7 | . | TRBV29-1 | . | CSVGTEISYEQYF | TGCAGCGTTGGGACGGAAATCTCCTACGAGCAGTACTTC
TRBJ1-1 | . | TRBV5-4 | TRBD1 | CASRSNTGEFEAFF | TGTGCCAGCAGGTCCAACACAGGGGAATTTGAAGCTTTCTTT
TRBJ1-1 | . | TRBV5-4 | . | CASSSPPGGTEAFF | TGTGCCAGCAGCTCCCCGCCGGGGGGCACTGAAGCTTTCTTT
TRBJ2-7 | . | TRBV27 | TRBD1 | CASSFTGTGVYEQYF | TGTGCCAGCAGTTTCACCGGGACAGGGGTCTACGAGCAGTACTTC
TRBJ2-5 | . | TRBV20-1 | . | CSASKAGQAPQETQYF | TGCAGTGCTAGTAAGGCCGGGCAGGCGCCCCAAGAGACCCAGTACTTC
TRBJ1-5 | . | TRBV19 | . | CASRRGQDNQPQHF | TGTGCCAGTCGTCGGGGGCAGGACAATCAGCCCCAGCATTTT
TRBJ1-5 | . | TRBV28 | . | CASSLGQIGNQPQHF | TGTGCCAGCAGTTTAGGGCAGATCGGCAATCAGCCCCAGCATTTT
TRBJ1-1 | few | TRBV5-4 | . | CASSLQGKAFF | TGTGCCAGCAGTCTCCAGGGGAAAGCTTTCTTT
TRBJ1-2 | . | TRBV2 | . | CASSVRGIGYGYTF | TGTGCCAGCAGTGTTAGGGGGATTGGCTATGGCTACACCTTC
TRBJ1-4 | . | TRBV18 | . | CASSQNGVLMGEKLFF | TGTGCCAGCTCACAGAACGGGGTCCTAATGGGCGAAAAACTGTTTTTT
TRBJ1-5 | . | TRBV19 | . | CASSIVGRVGYQPQHF | TGTGCCAGTAGTATAGTGGGCAGGGTTGGGTATCAGCCCCAGCATTTT
TRBJ1-5 | . | TRBV3-1/TRBV3-2 | TRBD1 | CASSLGTGGGQPQHF | TGTGCCAGCAGCCTCGGGACAGGGGGCGGTCAGCCCCAGCATTTT
TRBJ2-7 | . | TRBV27 | . | CASWGGADDEQYF | TGTGCCAGCTGGGGGGGGGCAGATGACGAGCAGTACTTC
TRBJ1-1 | . | TRBV2 | . | CAIGPLNTEAFF | TGTGCAATCGGACCGTTGAACACTGAAGCTTTCTTT
TRBJ1-6 | . | TRBV19 | . | CASSYSSYNSPLHF | TGTGCCAGTAGTTACAGCTCCTATAATTCACCCCTCCACTTT
TRBJ1-2 | . | TRBV28 | . | CASSDPQGLGYGYTF | TGTGCCAGCAGTGACCCCCAGGGGTTGGGCTATGGCTACACCTTC
TRBJ1-3 | . | TRBV7-8 | . | CASSPHRTAGGGNTIYF | TGTGCCAGCAGCCCACATCGGACTGCCGGAGGAGGAAACACCATATATTTT
TRBJ1-6 | . | TRBV27 | . | CASSQWTAYSPLHF | TGTGCCAGCAGTCAATGGACGGCTTATTCACCCCTCCACTTT
TRBJ1-1 | once | TRBV5-1 | TRBD1 | CASSLGDREGTEAFF | TGCGCCAGCAGCTTGGGGGACAGGGAAGGCACTGAAGCTTTCTTT